This is a list of T cell receptor beta chains from one sample in a study of blood T cell repertoires in COVID-19. Here immunoSEQ multiplex PCR was the method, and the copy in TCRdb shows in-frame clones only, minus some. The sample carries approximately 170,000 clones, just over 90% recorded once. What was sequenced was peripheral blood. The receptors shown here come from a woman in her sixties with COVID-19, enrolled during active disease. CDR3s include the opening cysteine and the closing phenylalanine or tryptophan. The D gene is left open where the match is weak. Size values are once, few and many counts, or a class for expanded clones, and some rows have none.

V: TRBV4-3
size: once
D: .
J: TRBJ1-5
CDR3: CASSQETDRFNQPQHF
DNA: TGCGCCAGCAGCCAAGAAACCGACAGGTTCAATCAGCCCCAGCATTTT

V: TRBV25-1
size: .
D: TRBD1
J: TRBJ1-2
CDR3: CASSAMTGGYGYTF
DNA: TGTGCCAGCAGTGCTATGACAGGGGGCTATGGCTACACCTTC

V: TRBV5-1
size: .
D: TRBD2
J: TRBJ2-7
CDR3: CASKGDSGAYEQYF
DNA: TGCGCCAGCAAGGGAGATAGCGGGGCCTACGAGCAGTACTTC

V: TRBV6-2/TRBV6-3
size: .
D: TRBD1
J: TRBJ1-1
CDR3: CASSYVAGGTEAFF
DNA: TGTGCCAGCAGTTATGTAGCAGGGGGCACTGAAGCTTTCTTT

V: TRBV6-1
size: .
D: .
J: TRBJ1-2
CDR3: CASSPRGRGYTF
DNA: TGTGCCAGCAGTCCCAGGGGACGGGGCTACACCTTC

V: TRBV6-2/TRBV6-3
size: .
D: .
J: TRBJ1-6
CDR3: CASSYPQGNSPLHF
DNA: TGTGCCAGCAGTTACCCCCAGGGCAATTCACCCCTCCACTTT

V: TRBV30
size: .
D: TRBD1
J: TRBJ1-6
CDR3: CAWGTGFNSPLHF
DNA: TGTGCCTGGGGGACAGGTTTCAATTCACCCCTCCACTTT

V: TRBV5-6
size: .
D: TRBD1
J: TRBJ1-4
CDR3: CASSLRQGDEKLFF
DNA: TGTGCCAGCAGCTTAAGGCAGGGGGACGAAAAACTGTTTTTT

V: TRBV19
size: .
D: TRBD1
J: TRBJ1-5
CDR3: CASTGAQGAGNQPQHF
DNA: TGTGCCAGTACCGGGGCGCAGGGGGCTGGCAATCAGCCCCAGCATTTT

V: TRBV5-4
size: .
D: TRBD1
J: TRBJ1-1
CDR3: CASSLERGRTEAFF
DNA: TGTGCCAGCAGCTTGGAAAGGGGGCGGACTGAAGCTTTCTTT

V: TRBV9
size: .
D: TRBD1
J: TRBJ1-2
CDR3: CASSVRGTGDNYGYTF
DNA: TGTGCCAGCAGCGTAAGGGGGACAGGTGACAACTATGGCTACACCTTC

V: TRBV7-8
size: .
D: .
J: TRBJ1-2
CDR3: CASSLYFGGVGYTF
DNA: TGTGCCAGCAGCTTATACTTCGGGGGGGTTGGCTACACCTTC

V: TRBV6-5
size: .
D: TRBD1
J: TRBJ1-1
CDR3: CASRGQGVAFF
DNA: TGTGCCAGCAGAGGACAGGGGGTGGCTTTCTTT

V: TRBV4-1
size: .
D: .
J: TRBJ2-7
CDR3: CASSRQGGPDSYEQYF
DNA: TGCGCCAGCAGCCGGCAGGGGGGCCCGGACTCCTACGAGCAGTACTTC

V: TRBV5-8
size: .
D: .
J: TRBJ2-2
CDR3: CASSLEGFGELFF
DNA: TGTGCCAGCAGCTTGGAGGGGTTCGGGGAGCTGTTTTTT

V: TRBV6-6
size: .
D: .
J: TRBJ1-5
CDR3: CASSYWRLQHF
DNA: TGTGCCAGCAGTTACTGGCGGCTCCAGCATTTT

V: TRBV6-5
size: .
D: .
J: TRBJ1-5
CDR3: CASSYSRLSGNQPQHF
DNA: TGTGCCAGCAGTTACTCGAGGTTATCGGGCAATCAGCCCCAGCATTTT

V: TRBV11-2
size: .
D: .
J: TRBJ2-7
CDR3: CASSLTSSYEQYF
DNA: TGTGCCAGCAGCTTAACTAGTTCCTACGAGCAGTACTTC

V: TRBV7-2
size: .
D: TRBD1
J: TRBJ1-1
CDR3: CASSDRGRTEAFF
DNA: TGTGCCAGCAGTGACAGGGGTCGGACTGAAGCTTTCTTT

V: TRBV5-6
size: .
D: TRBD2
J: TRBJ2-7
CDR3: CASSFQTSGDYEQYF
DNA: TGTGCCAGCAGCTTCCAGACTAGCGGGGACTACGAGCAGTACTTC

V: TRBV19
size: few
D: .
J: TRBJ1-5
CDR3: CASSGTFLVEPQHF
DNA: TGTGCCAGTAGTGGGACATTTCTTGTGGAGCCCCAGCATTTT

V: TRBV9
size: .
D: .
J: TRBJ1-4
CDR3: CASSWGQNEKLFF
DNA: TGTGCCAGCAGCTGGGGACAAAATGAAAAACTGTTTTTT

V: TRBV30
size: .
D: TRBD1
J: TRBJ1-2
CDR3: CAWELGTGLYGYTF
DNA: TGTGCCTGGGAACTCGGGACAGGCCTCTATGGCTACACCTTC

V: TRBV7-9
size: .
D: .
J: TRBJ2-3
CDR3: CASSPGFSTDTQYF
DNA: TGTGCCAGCAGCCCAGGCTTTAGCACAGATACGCAGTATTTT

V: TRBV7-9
size: .
D: TRBD1
J: TRBJ1-2
CDR3: CASSNRGTKLTGGRGYTF
DNA: TGTGCCAGCAGCAACAGAGGCACAAAGCTGACAGGGGGCCGGGGCTACACCTTC

V: TRBV5-1
size: .
D: TRBD2
J: TRBJ2-3
CDR3: CASSLGGSGGSTDTQYF
DNA: TGCGCCAGCAGCTTGGGTGGTAGCGGGGGAAGCACAGATACGCAGTATTTT

V: TRBV19
size: .
D: TRBD1
J: TRBJ1-2
CDR3: CASNLGGSSPSTYGYTF
DNA: TGTGCCAGTAATCTAGGGGGCAGCTCCCCTTCAACCTATGGCTACACCTTC

V: TRBV6-1
size: .
D: .
J: TRBJ1-5
CDR3: CASSDRNRVGNQPQHF
DNA: TGTGCCAGCAGTGATCGCAACAGGGTAGGCAATCAGCCCCAGCATTTT

V: TRBV5-4
size: .
D: .
J: TRBJ2-7
CDR3: CASSLASSSYEQYF
DNA: TGTGCCAGCAGCTTGGCCTCCTCCAGCTACGAGCAGTACTTC

V: TRBV5-4
size: .
D: TRBD1
J: TRBJ2-7
CDR3: CASSFRQGGTGQYF
DNA: TGTGCCAGCAGCTTTCGACAGGGTGGAACGGGGCAGTACTTC

V: TRBV7-2
size: .
D: .
J: TRBJ2-7
CDR3: CASSLAQGAGDAYEQYF
DNA: TGTGCCAGCAGCTTAGCGCAGGGAGCGGGCGATGCCTACGAGCAGTACTTC

V: TRBV6-5
size: .
D: TRBD1
J: TRBJ1-2
CDR3: CASSYTGTVGGYTF
DNA: TGTGCCAGCAGTTACACCGGGACAGTTGGGGGCTACACCTTC

V: TRBV11-3
size: .
D: TRBD1
J: TRBJ1-4
CDR3: CASSKRQGATNEKLFF
DNA: TGTGCCAGCAGCAAAAGACAGGGAGCAACTAATGAAAAACTGTTTTTT

V: TRBV20-1
size: .
D: TRBD1
J: TRBJ1-1
CDR3: CSASSGGGWNTEAFF
DNA: TGCAGTGCTAGTTCAGGGGGAGGATGGAACACTGAAGCTTTCTTT

V: TRBV6-2/TRBV6-3
size: .
D: .
J: TRBJ1-5
CDR3: CASSKGASNQPQHF
DNA: TGTGCCAGCAGTAAGGGAGCGAGCAATCAGCCCCAGCATTTT

V: TRBV7-9
size: .
D: .
J: TRBJ1-5
CDR3: CASSLVVGAAYSNQPQHF
DNA: TGTGCCAGCAGCTTAGTCGTAGGGGCAGCTTATAGCAATCAGCCCCAGCATTTT

V: TRBV4-3
size: .
D: .
J: TRBJ1-2
CDR3: CASSQGPVPNYGYTF
DNA: TGCGCCAGCAGCCAAGGCCCAGTGCCTAACTATGGCTACACCTTC

V: TRBV4-1
size: .
D: TRBD1
J: TRBJ1-5
CDR3: CASSQDGTGRQPQHF
DNA: TGCGCCAGCAGCCAGGATGGGACAGGGAGACAGCCCCAGCATTTT

V: TRBV27
size: .
D: TRBD1
J: TRBJ2-2
CDR3: CASRHLDRATGELFF
DNA: TGTGCCAGCAGACATCTAGACAGGGCCACCGGGGAGCTGTTTTTT

V: TRBV29-1
size: once
D: .
J: TRBJ1-2
CDR3: CSVLQTNYGYTF
DNA: TGCAGCGTTCTACAGACTAACTATGGCTACACCTTC

V: TRBV7-9
size: .
D: TRBD2
J: TRBJ2-1
CDR3: CASSPRLAGGLYNEQFF
DNA: TGTGCCAGCAGCCCCCGGCTAGCGGGGGGCCTTTACAATGAGCAGTTCTTC

V: TRBV27
size: .
D: TRBD1
J: TRBJ2-2
CDR3: CASSRTGRPNTGELFF
DNA: TGTGCCAGCAGCCGGACAGGGCGCCCGAACACCGGGGAGCTGTTTTTT

V: TRBV2
size: .
D: TRBD1
J: TRBJ1-1
CDR3: CASIGQGATEAFF
DNA: TGTGCCAGCATTGGCCAGGGGGCGACTGAAGCTTTCTTT

V: TRBV5-4
size: once
D: TRBD1
J: TRBJ2-5
CDR3: CASSYQGVDQETQYF
DNA: TGTGCCAGCAGCTATCAGGGGGTCGACCAAGAGACCCAGTACTTC

V: TRBV6-1
size: .
D: TRBD1
J: TRBJ2-4
CDR3: CASSETGAGRNIQYF
DNA: TGTGCCAGCAGTGAAACAGGGGCCGGTAGGAACATTCAGTACTTC

V: TRBV27
size: .
D: .
J: TRBJ2-7
CDR3: CASSLGGAYYEQYF
DNA: TGTGCCAGCAGTTTAGGGGGGGCCTACTACGAGCAGTACTTC

V: TRBV14
size: .
D: TRBD1
J: TRBJ1-1
CDR3: CASSRYRGQGNTEAFF
DNA: TGTGCCAGCAGCCGCTATAGGGGACAGGGGAACACTGAAGCTTTCTTT

V: TRBV5-1
size: .
D: .
J: TRBJ2-5
CDR3: CASSLQGQETQYF
DNA: TGCGCCAGCAGCTTACAGGGCCAAGAGACCCAGTACTTC